This TCR beta chain derives from a study of cytomegalovirus exposure and HLA in healthy donors. Whole-study context: There were some 380 genotyped donors. Of these, about 81% fell in the genetic ancestry cluster associated with self-reported Caucasian donors.

It was with 60 Vbeta and 13 Jbeta primers that the PCR ran. The repertoire was sequenced with immunoSEQ multiplex PCR; TCRdb's copy has only in-frame clones and lacks some. Of 200,000 to 250,000 clones detected, around four fifths appear once; the ten largest clones hold roughly 0.66%. This clone was observed a handful of times. Its target is unknown. While unrecorded immune exposures were likely, the donors were nominally healthy when sampled. Study conclusions and caveats: Roughly uniform depth of sequencing across donors was assumed in presence/absence analyses. For most TCR sequences rarity was the rule, although some public TCRs occurred in many donors.

Germline V gives CDR1 GTSNPN, CDR2 SVGIG (reference sequence). Trimming cost V 4 bases and J 4 bases, with 11 bases left between them. The CDR3 runs 13 residues. This TCR derives from a boy aged 2 to 9 in good health and CMV-seronegative. What was sequenced was PBMCs. The chain employs TRBV30 and TRBJ1-5; D not certain. The CDR3 loop is CAWTTGWNQPQHF. CDR3 in DNA: TGTGCCTGGACCACGGGATGGAATCAGCCCCAGCATTTT.